This T cell receptor beta chain is from a study of PD-L1 blockade in urothelial cancer. Study in general: Of roughly 30 patients, about 25 were males with bladder-origin urothelial cancer. It was at 3 weeks (second dose) and 6 weeks after treatment start that blood was analyzed. Blood samples had a median of approximately 150,000 T cells, tens of thousands of unique TCRs, and clonality roughly 0.08.

Data came from immunoSEQ multiplex PCR; TCRdb stores just in-frame clones and leaves some out. This sample has around 30,000 clones; around four fifths occur once, and the top ten carry 2.5% to 3%. A note on this clone: At one end, the junction sequence differs from germline, possibly due to a read error.

This CDR3 is built from 13 residues. Germline values: CDR1 LNHNV, CDR2 YYDKDF (reference sequence). Specified time point: peripheral blood 6 weeks after treatment start. Per-patient samples, pretreatment and on-treatment, numbered 1 to 8. The receptor was isolated from a man aged 65-85 years with urothelial cancer. The chain carries TRBV15 and TRBJ2-1; 7 nucleotides align to TRBD1. The sequencing used PBMCs, collected around atezolizumab (anti-PD-L1) treatment. CDR3 coding DNA: TGTGCCACCAGCCGAGACAGGGAAGCTGAGCAGTTCTTC. This encodes CATSRDREAEQFF.